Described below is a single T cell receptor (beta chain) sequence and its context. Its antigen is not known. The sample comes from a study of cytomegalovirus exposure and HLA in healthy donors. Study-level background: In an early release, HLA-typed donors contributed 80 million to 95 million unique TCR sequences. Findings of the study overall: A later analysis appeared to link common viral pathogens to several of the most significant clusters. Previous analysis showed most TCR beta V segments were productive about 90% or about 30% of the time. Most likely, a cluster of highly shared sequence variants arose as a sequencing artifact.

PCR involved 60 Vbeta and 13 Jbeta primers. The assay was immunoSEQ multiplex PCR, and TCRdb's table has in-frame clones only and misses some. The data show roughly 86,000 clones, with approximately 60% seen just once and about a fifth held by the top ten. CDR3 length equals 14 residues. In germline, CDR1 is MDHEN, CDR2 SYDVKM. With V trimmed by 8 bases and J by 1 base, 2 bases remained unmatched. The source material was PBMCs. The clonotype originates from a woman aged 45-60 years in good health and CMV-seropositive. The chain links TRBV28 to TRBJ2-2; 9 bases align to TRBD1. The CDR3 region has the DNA TGTGCCAGCGGGACAGGGATGAACACCGGGGAGCTGTTTTTT. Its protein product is CASGTGMNTGELFF.